This TCR beta chain was sequenced for a study of T cells after yellow fever vaccination. The CDR3 covers 15 residues. The germline V gene encodes CDR1 SGHKS and CDR2 YYEKEE (reference sequence). Trimming shortened V by 2 bases and J by 0 bases, and 9 bases separated the two germline ends. TCRdb passed the 5' RACE reads through MiXCR, listing each CDR3 protein once. There are approximately 110,000 distinct CDR3 sequences in the sample; about 7% occur only once, and nearly 2.5% lies in the top ten. The sample holds a few counts of this clonotype. This TCR was recovered from a man younger than 35 who received the YFV17D yellow fever vaccine. The J gene is TRBJ2-1, the V gene TRBV5-5, with D hard to call. The sample here was CD4+ T cells sorted from PBMCs, taken approximately 11 days after the first yellow fever vaccination. The CDR3 region is CASSFTPSSYNEQFF. CDR3 nucleotides: TGTGCCAGCAGCTTTACTCCAAGCTCCTACAATGAGCAGTTCTTC.